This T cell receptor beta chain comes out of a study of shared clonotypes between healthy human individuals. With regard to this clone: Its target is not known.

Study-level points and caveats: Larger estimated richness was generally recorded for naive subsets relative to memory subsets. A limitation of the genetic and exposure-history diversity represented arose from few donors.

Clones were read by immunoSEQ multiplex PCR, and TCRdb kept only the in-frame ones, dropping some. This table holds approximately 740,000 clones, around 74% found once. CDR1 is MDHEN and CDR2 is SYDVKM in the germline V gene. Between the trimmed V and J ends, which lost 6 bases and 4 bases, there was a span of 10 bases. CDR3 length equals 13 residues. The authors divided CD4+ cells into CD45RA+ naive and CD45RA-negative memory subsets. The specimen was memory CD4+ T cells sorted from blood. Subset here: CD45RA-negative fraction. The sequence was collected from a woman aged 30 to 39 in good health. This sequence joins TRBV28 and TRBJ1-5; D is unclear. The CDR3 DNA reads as TGTGCCAGCAGCCTGACGAGGAATCAGCCCCAGCATTTT. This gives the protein CASSLTRNQPQHF. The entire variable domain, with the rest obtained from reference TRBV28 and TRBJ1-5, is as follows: DVKVTQSSRYLVKRTGEKVFLECVQDMDHENMFWYRQDPGLGLRLIYFSYDVKMKEKGDIPEGYSVSREKKERFSLILESASTNQTSMYLCASSLTRNQPQHFGDGTRLSIL.